The 16 T cell receptor beta chains listed next were all sequenced from one sample in a study of OX40 agonist ivuxolimab in advanced cancers. The protocol was immunoSEQ multiplex PCR, while the TCRdb copy is restricted to in-frame clones and leaves out a portion. The sample lists under 70,000 clones, 86% occurring once. The sample here was CD4+ or CD8+ T cells sorted from blood, taken in a trial of the OX40 agonist ivuxolimab. Receptors originate from an adult with an advanced solid tumor such as melanoma, head and neck, liver or kidney cancer.

The chain links TRBV5-1 to TRBJ2-2; 8 bases match TRBD1. Germline V lookup: CDR1 SGHRS, CDR2 YFSETQ. This CDR3 has 13 amino acids. The V and J ends lost 5 bases and 6 bases, in that order; junction bases with no gene match: 3. The CDR3 region has the DNA TGCGCCAGCAGACCGACAGGGGCCGGGGAGCTGTTTTTT. Amino acid sequence: CASRPTGAGELFF.

The V call is TRBV28, the J call TRBJ2-1; unclear D gene. V was clipped by 5 bases and J by 12 bases, with 17 bases between them. The CDR3 runs to 13 residues. Germline values: CDR1 MDHEN, CDR2 SYDVKM. CDR3 bases: TGTGCCAGCAGTGCGAGCAGGCTGCGTATGCAGTTCTTC. Amino acid sequence: CASSASRLRMQFF.

The chain carries TRBV5-4 and TRBJ2-5; 8 nucleotides line up with TRBD1. V dropped 0 bases and J dropped 7; count of bases not matched to a gene: 8. Germline V gives CDR1 SGHNT, CDR2 YYREEE (reference sequence). CDR3 size: 15 residues. The CDR3 is CASSLETGATWTQYF. The CDR3 DNA reads TGTGCCAGCAGCTTGGAGACAGGGGCCACATGGACCCAGTACTTC.

This clone was counted a single time. The CDR3 loop reads CATGLYNEQFF. For the CDR3, the DNA is TGTGCCACGGGACTATACAATGAGCAGTTCTTC. The rearrangement uses TRBV28 and TRBJ2-1; 7 bases fit TRBD2. The J segment lost 4 bases and the V segment lost 10 bases, leaving 1 base of the junction unmatched. The CDR3 contains 11 residues. Germline V lookup: CDR1 MDHEN, CDR2 SYDVKM.

This clone was counted a single time. The chain is built from TRBV5-5 and TRBJ1-4; D perhaps matches TRBD1 (6 bases). Germline V lookup: CDR1 SGHKS, CDR2 YYEKEE (reference sequence). Trimming shortened V by 2 bases and J by 5 bases, and 13 bases separated the two germline ends. The CDR3 runs 15 residues. CDR3 residues: CASSLRQDLNEKLFF. In nucleotides, the CDR3 is TGTGCCAGCAGCTTAAGACAGGACCTGAATGAAAAACTGTTTTTT.

This clone has just one count. This sequence joins TRBV28 and TRBJ1-2; D gene unclear. Trimming cost V 2 bases and J 8 bases, with 15 bases left between them. This CDR3 comprises 14 residues. Germline V gene data show CDR1 as MDHEN and CDR2 as SYDVKM. The CDR3 nucleotides are TGTGCCAGCAGTTTAATGTTACCCGGGGTCGGCTACACCTTC. It encodes CASSLMLPGVGYTF.

The V call is TRBV5-8, the J call TRBJ1-5, with a possible D match to TRBD1 (5 bases). The germline V gene encodes CDR1 SGHTS and CDR2 YDEGEE. With 4 bases removed from V and 4 bases from J, the gap between germline ends came to 9 bases. This CDR3 region has 13 residues. The CDR3 sequence: CASSLQDNQPQHF. The DNA of the CDR3 is TGTGCCAGCAGCCTACAGGATAATCAGCCCCAGCATTTT.

The rearrangement joins TRBV5-1 to TRBJ2-7; D not resolved. Trimming pared 6 bases from V and 2 bases from J, leaving 12 bases between. There are 13 residues in the CDR3. Germline values: CDR1 SGHRS, CDR2 YFSETQ. The CDR3 DNA is TGCGCCAGCACCGACCCACCTCCCTACGAGCAGTACTTC. Its protein is CASTDPPPYEQYF.

This rearrangement joins TRBV7-2 to TRBJ2-5; possibly TRBD2 for D (5 bases). The CDR3 is 15 amino acids. The V and J ends lost 2 bases and 7 bases respectively, with 17 bases between them. Germline CDR1 and CDR2: SGHTA and FQGNSA. The CDR3 bases are TGTGCCAGCAGCTTACTAGCCGGCCCCGTGGGGACCCAGTACTTC. Protein sequence: CASSLLAGPVGTQYF.

The V gene is TRBV9, the J gene TRBJ2-2, with 7 nucleotides matching TRBD1. After removal of 0 bases from V and 7 bases from J, the junction contained 6 bases not matched to a gene. Per the germline V gene, CDR1 is SGDLS and CDR2 is YYNGEE. CDR3 length equals 15 residues. CDR3 sequence: CASSVGPTGDGELFF. For the CDR3, the DNA is TGTGCCAGCAGCGTAGGGCCCACAGGGGACGGGGAGCTGTTTTTT.

This chain connects TRBV7-2 to TRBJ2-3, with a possible D match to TRBD2 (5 bases). Germline loops: CDR1 SGHTA, CDR2 FQGNSA. The CDR3 contains 16 residues. V was trimmed by 5 bases and J by 0 bases, leaving 15 bases between them. CDR3 in amino acids: CASSPYLGVSTDTQYF. CDR3 nucleotides: TGTGCCAGCAGCCCATACCTCGGGGTTAGCACAGATACGCAGTATTTT. Full variable domain (rest looked up from reference TRBV7-2 and TRBJ2-3): GAGVSQSPSNKVTEKGKDVELRCDPISGHTALYWYRQSLGQGLEFLIYFQGNSAPDKSGLPSDRFSAERTGGSVSTLTIQRTQQEDSAVYLCASSPYLGVSTDTQYFGPGTRLTVL.

The chain recombines TRBV29-1 with TRBJ2-1; D gene ambiguous. V was cut by 3 bases and J by 3 bases, with 9 bases left in between. The CDR3 totals 13 residues. Germline V gene data show CDR1 as SQVTM and CDR2 as ANQGSEA. CDR3 in amino acids: CSVDESGYNEQFF. CDR3 in DNA: TGCAGCGTTGACGAGTCGGGCTACAATGAGCAGTTCTTC.

V and J are TRBV6-6 and TRBJ1-5; the match to TRBD1 covers 8 bases. CDR1 is MNHNY, CDR2 SVGAGI, per germline (reference sequence). V lost 5 bases to trimming and J lost 6 bases; unmatched junction nucleotides: 3. CDR3 length: 13 amino acids. DNA for the CDR3: TGTGCCAGCAGTACACAGGGGGGTCAGCCCCAGCATTTT. Translated, it gives CASSTQGGQPQHF.

The chain has TRBV5-4 and TRBJ2-2; 7 bases map to TRBD2. With 2 bases clipped from V and 1 base from J, the junction kept 5 bases outside the gene matches. Germline V gene lookup returns CDR1 SGHNT and CDR2 YYREEE (reference sequence). The CDR3 sequence is 16 residues long. CDR3 nucleotide sequence: TGTGCCAGCAGCTTAGGGCGGGAGCGGAACACCGGGGAGCTGTTTTTT. This gives the protein CASSLGRERNTGELFF.

In its sample, this clone was seen once. The chain links TRBV19 to TRBJ2-7; D remains ambiguous. Germline loops: CDR1 LNHDA, CDR2 SQIVND (reference sequence). V lost 6 bases and J lost 9, with 21 bases in between. This CDR3 region has 14 residues. The DNA for the CDR3 is TGTGCCAGTAGGGGCGCGATCGACCAAGGTGTGCAGTACTTC. Amino acids: CASRGAIDQGVQYF.

J is TRBJ2-7 and V is TRBV10-3; the match to TRBD2 covers 11 bases. The CDR3 consists of 15 residues. J gave up 7 bases and V 5 bases, and 10 bases lay outside the gene matches. Per germline, CDR1 ENHRY and CDR2 SYGVKD. CDR3 DNA sequence: TGTGCCATCAGTTCGACTAGCGGGACCCTCGGGGAGCAGTACTTC. This sequence encodes CAISSTSGTLGEQYF.